This passage covers 7 T cell receptor beta chains from one sample sequenced in a study of CD8 T cells in ankylosing spondylitis. TCRdb reprocessed the 5' RACE reads via MiXCR and lists one record per CDR3 protein. The repertoire consists of 150,000 to 200,000 distinct CDR3 sequences, with around 17% occurring once and the leading ten covering 7.8%. Sequencing was performed on blood, either unsorted or a sorted T cell fraction (not recorded which). Every receptor here comes from a male donor with ankylosing spondylitis or in good health (not recorded which).

This clonotype was counted ten times or more. V usage is TRBV5-1 and J usage is TRBJ2-7, with D possibly being TRBD1 (5 bases). The CDR3 loop spans 15 amino acids. Germline V gives CDR1 SGHRS, CDR2 YFSETQ. V shed 4 bases and J shed 0 bases, with 14 bases lying between them. In DNA form, the CDR3 reads TGCGCCAGCAGCCCCGACAGAGCCGACTCCTACGAGCAGTACTTC. Its protein is CASSPDRADSYEQYF.

The chain joins TRBV19 to TRBJ2-1, with 10 positions matching TRBD2. V dropped 8 bases and J dropped 6; count of bases not matched to a gene: 7. The CDR3 is 14 amino acids. Germline CDR1 reads LNHDA; CDR2 reads SQIVND (reference sequence). The CDR3 reads CASRWASGSNEQFF. As DNA, the CDR3 is TGTGCCAGTCGGTGGGCTAGCGGGAGCAATGAGCAGTTCTTC. The entire variable domain, with the rest obtained from reference TRBV19 and TRBJ2-1, is as follows: DGGITQSPKYLFRKEGQNVTLSCEQNLNHDAMYWYRQDPGQGLRLIYYSQIVNDFQKGDIAEGYSVSREKKESFPLTVTSAQKNPTAFYLCASRWASGSNEQFFGPGTRLTVL.

The sample holds a few counts of this clonotype. The rearrangement links TRBV29-1 to TRBJ2-1, with unresolved D. Germline V gives CDR1 SQVTM, CDR2 ANQGSEA. Trimming pared 7 bases from V and 5 bases from J, leaving 9 bases between. The CDR3 covers 11 residues. CDR3: CSAMFDNEQFF. The DNA for the CDR3 is TGCAGCGCTATGTTTGACAATGAGCAGTTCTTC.

This clonotype was counted a few times. V usage is TRBV6-5 and J usage is TRBJ2-5; 7 bases agree with TRBD2. This CDR3 is 19 amino acids long. Germline trimming cut 2 bases from V and 5 bases from J; bases unmatched to any gene: 20. Germline V gene sequence: CDR1 MNHEY, CDR2 SVGAGI. The CDR3 reads CASSYQLAETPRVLETQYF. Written as DNA, the CDR3 is TGTGCCAGCAGTTACCAGCTAGCGGAAACCCCTCGGGTGTTGGAGACCCAGTACTTC.

This clonotype was seen ten or more times. The J gene is TRBJ1-6, the V gene TRBV7-2; TRBD1 agrees at 7 bases. Losses at the gene ends were 2 bases for V and 5 bases for J; bases not matched to a gene: 6. The CDR3 sequence is 16 residues long. CDR1 is SGHTA and CDR2 is FQGNSA in the germline V gene. CDR3 sequence reads: CASSLTQGSHNSPLHF. CDR3 coding DNA: TGTGCCAGCAGCTTAACACAGGGGTCCCATAATTCACCCCTCCACTTT.

This clonotype was observed at least ten times. This chain uses TRBV5-6 with TRBJ2-5; D is uncertain. V gave up 4 bases and J gave up 1 base, with 11 bases separating them. CDR3 length: 14 residues. Germline V gene lookup returns CDR1 SGHDT and CDR2 YYEEEE. In nucleotides, the CDR3 is TGTGCCAGCAGCCCCCGAGATAGCCAAGAGACCCAGTACTTC. Translation gives CASSPRDSQETQYF.

The rearrangement uses TRBV10-3 and TRBJ1-2; 8 bases fit TRBD1. The CDR3 loop spans 13 amino acids. With 10 bases clipped from V and 4 bases from J, the junction kept 8 bases outside the gene matches. CDR1 and CDR2 from the germline V gene are ENHRY and SYGVKD. The CDR3 protein is CATGQGMSYGYTF. In DNA, the CDR3 is TGTGCCACCGGACAGGGTATGAGCTATGGCTACACCTTC.